This T cell receptor (beta chain) came from a study of blood T cell repertoires in COVID-19. About the study: COVID-19 samples, acute and convalescent, were from the United States, Italy and Spain. PBMCs, B-cell-depleted T cells, or T cells were the source of the cDNA or gDNA that made up the material.

Original handling: From reference gene primer amplification, estimates of nucleated cell counts were derived. Libraries were prepared by immunoSEQ multiplex PCR; TCRdb keeps only in-frame clonotypes and omits some of them. The V and J calls and clone size come from that table; D and trimming were worked out from the DNA. The sample lists under 130,000 clones, 70% to 90% seen once, with less than 2.5% in the top ten. From germline, CDR1 is MNHEY and CDR2 SVGAGI. This CDR3 has 14 amino acids. V dropped 6 bases and J dropped 0; count of bases not matched to a gene: 4. The receptor's source is a human donor in a cohort sampled during active COVID-19. V is TRBV6-5 and J is TRBJ1-1, with TRBD1 identical over 7 bases. Sample: peripheral blood. CDR3 sequence reads: CASRMGQMNTEAFF. In DNA form, the CDR3 reads TGTGCCAGCAGGATGGGACAGATGAACACTGAAGCTTTCTTT.